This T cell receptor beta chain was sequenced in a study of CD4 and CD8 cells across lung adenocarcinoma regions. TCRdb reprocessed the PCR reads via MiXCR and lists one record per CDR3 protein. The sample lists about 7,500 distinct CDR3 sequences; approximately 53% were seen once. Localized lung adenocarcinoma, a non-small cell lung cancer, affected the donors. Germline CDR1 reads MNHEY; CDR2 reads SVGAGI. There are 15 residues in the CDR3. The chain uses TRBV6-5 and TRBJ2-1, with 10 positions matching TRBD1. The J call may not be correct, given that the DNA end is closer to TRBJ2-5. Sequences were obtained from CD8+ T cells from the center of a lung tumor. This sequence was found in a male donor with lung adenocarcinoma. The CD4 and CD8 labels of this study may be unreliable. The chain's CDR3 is CASSSGTGVTETQYF. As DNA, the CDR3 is TGTGCCAGCAGTTCCGGGACAGGGGTTACAGAGACCCAGTACTTC.